The source of this TCR beta chain is a study of T-cell reconstitution after alpha-beta-depleted transplantation in children. TCRbeta library preparation incorporated unique molecular identifiers. TCRdb reprocessed the PCR reads with MiXCR, giving one entry per CDR3 protein. The data show hundreds of thousands of distinct CDR3 sequences, roughly 14% seen once. This CDR3 is built from 17 residues. The germline gives CDR1 LGHDT, CDR2 YNNKEL (reference sequence). J lost 2 bases, V lost 1 base, and 8 bases had no gene match. This clonotype was counted a few times. Specimen: PBMCs, collected from the stem cell graft. This rearrangement joins TRBV3-1 to TRBJ1-3; 7 bases match TRBD1. The origin of this receptor is a human donor who donated a stem cell graft to a child with Fanconi anemia. CDR3 sequence reads: CASSQGFFRGAGNTIYF. The CDR3 nucleotides are TGTGCCAGCAGCCAAGGCTTCTTCAGGGGGGCTGGAAACACCATATATTTT. The full variable domain, completed using reference TRBV3-1 and TRBJ1-3, is DTAVSQTPKYLVTQMGNDKSIKCEQNLGHDTMYWYKQDSKKFLKIMFSYNNKELIINETVPNRFSPKSPDKAHLNLHINSLELGDSAVYFCASSQGFFRGAGNTIYFGEGSWLTVV.